The present TCR beta chain was sequenced within a study of blood T cell repertoires in COVID-19. As for the study in general: Sites in the United States, Italy and Spain provided acute and convalescent COVID-19 samples. T cells, B-cell-depleted T cells, or PBMCs supplied cDNA or gDNA.

As processed by the authors: Amplified reference gene primers provided the basis for estimating nucleated cell counts. Assay: immunoSEQ multiplex PCR; the TCRdb copy retains only in-frame clones and omits some. V, J and clone size derive from that table, while D and trimming were established from the DNA sequence. The sample contains tens of thousands of clones, roughly 82% of which appear only once. This TCR came from a woman at least 80 years old with active or convalescent COVID-19. The sequencing sample was made of peripheral blood.

CDR3 loop: CASSIGGQQNEKLFF. DNA of the CDR3: TGTGCCAGTAGTATAGGGGGGCAGCAAAATGAAAAACTGTTTTTT. This chain joins TRBV19 and TRBJ1-4; D might be TRBD1 (6 bases). V gave up 1 base and J gave up 5 bases, with 11 bases separating them. This CDR3 contains 15 residues. The germline V gene has CDR1 LNHDA and CDR2 SQIVND (reference sequence).